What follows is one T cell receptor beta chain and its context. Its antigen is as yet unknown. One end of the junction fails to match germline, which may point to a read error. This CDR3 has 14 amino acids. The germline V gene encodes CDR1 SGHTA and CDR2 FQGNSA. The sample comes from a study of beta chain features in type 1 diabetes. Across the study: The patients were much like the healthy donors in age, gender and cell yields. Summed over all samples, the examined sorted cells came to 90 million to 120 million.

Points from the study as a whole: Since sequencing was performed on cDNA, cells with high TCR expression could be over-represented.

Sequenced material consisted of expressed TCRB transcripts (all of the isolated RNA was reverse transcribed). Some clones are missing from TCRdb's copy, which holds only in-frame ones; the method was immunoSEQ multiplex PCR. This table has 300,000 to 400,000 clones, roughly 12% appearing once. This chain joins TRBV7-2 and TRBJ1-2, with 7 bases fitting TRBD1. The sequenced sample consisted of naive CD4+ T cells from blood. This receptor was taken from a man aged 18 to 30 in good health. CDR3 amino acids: CASSTRQGNSGYTF. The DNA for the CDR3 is TGTGCCAGCAGCACCAGACAGGGCAACTCTGGCTACACCTTC.